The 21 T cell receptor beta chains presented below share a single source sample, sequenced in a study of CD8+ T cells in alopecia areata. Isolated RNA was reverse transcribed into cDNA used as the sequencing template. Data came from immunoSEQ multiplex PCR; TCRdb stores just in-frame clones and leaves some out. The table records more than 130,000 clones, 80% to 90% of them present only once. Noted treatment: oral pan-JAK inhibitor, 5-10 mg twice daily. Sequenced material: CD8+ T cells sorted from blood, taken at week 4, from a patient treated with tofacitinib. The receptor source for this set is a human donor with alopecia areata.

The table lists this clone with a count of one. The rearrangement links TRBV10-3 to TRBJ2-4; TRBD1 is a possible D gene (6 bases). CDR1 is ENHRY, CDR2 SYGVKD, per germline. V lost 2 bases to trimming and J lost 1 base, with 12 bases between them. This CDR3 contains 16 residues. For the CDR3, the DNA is TGTGCCATCAGTGAGACCTACAGGGACGCCAAAAACATTCAGTACTTC. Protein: CAISETYRDAKNIQYF.

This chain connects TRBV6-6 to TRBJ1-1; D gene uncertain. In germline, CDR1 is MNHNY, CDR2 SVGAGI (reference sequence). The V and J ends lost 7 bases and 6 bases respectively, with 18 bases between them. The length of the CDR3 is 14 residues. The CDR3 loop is CASTLNGVMAEAFF. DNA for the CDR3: TGTGCCAGCACCCTCAACGGGGTCATGGCTGAAGCTTTCTTT.

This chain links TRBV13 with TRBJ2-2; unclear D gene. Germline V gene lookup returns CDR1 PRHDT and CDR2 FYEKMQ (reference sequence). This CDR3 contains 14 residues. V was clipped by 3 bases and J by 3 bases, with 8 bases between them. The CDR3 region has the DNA TGTGCCAGCAGCTTTCGCACCTACACCGGGGAGCTGTTTTTT. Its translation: CASSFRTYTGELFF.

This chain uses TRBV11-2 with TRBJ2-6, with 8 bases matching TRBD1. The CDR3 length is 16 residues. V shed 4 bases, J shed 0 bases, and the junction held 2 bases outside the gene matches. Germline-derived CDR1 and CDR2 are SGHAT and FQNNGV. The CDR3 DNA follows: TGTGCCAGCAGCTGGACAGGGACCTCTGGGGCCAACGTCCTGACTTTC. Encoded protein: CASSWTGTSGANVLTF.

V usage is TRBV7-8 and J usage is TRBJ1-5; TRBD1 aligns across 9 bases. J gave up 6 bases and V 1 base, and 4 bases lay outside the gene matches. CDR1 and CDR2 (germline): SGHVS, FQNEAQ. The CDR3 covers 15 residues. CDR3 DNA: TGTGCCAGCAGCTTAGACAGGGGGCTGAGTCAGCCCCAGCATTTT. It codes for CASSLDRGLSQPQHF. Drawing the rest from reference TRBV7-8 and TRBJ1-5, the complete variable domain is GAGVSQSPRYKVAKRGQDVALRCDPISGHVSLFWYQQALGQGPEFLTYFQNEAQLDKSGLPSDRFFAERPEGSVSTLKIQRTQQEDSAVYLCASSLDRGLSQPQHFGDGTRLSIL.

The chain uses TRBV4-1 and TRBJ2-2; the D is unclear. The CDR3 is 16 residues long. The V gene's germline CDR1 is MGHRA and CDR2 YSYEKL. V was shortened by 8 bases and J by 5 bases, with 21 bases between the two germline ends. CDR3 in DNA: TGCGCCAGCGCACCCAGGAGTCACAGCGAAACCGGGGAGCTGTTTTTT. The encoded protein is CASAPRSHSETGELFF.

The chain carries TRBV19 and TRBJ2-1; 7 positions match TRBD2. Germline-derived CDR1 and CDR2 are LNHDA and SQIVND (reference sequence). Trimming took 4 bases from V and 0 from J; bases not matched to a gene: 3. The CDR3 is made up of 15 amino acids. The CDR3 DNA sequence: TGTGCCAGTAGTACAGGGACTAACTCCTACAATGAGCAGTTCTTC. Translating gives CASSTGTNSYNEQFF.

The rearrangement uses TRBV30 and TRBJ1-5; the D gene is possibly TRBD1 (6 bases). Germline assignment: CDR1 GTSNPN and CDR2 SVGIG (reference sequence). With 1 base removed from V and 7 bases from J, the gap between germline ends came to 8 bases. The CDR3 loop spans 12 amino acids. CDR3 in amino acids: CAWSDRGQPQHF. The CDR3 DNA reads TGTGCCTGGAGTGATAGGGGGCAGCCCCAGCATTTT. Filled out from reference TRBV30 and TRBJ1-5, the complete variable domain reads SQTIHQWPATLVQPVGSPLSLECTVEGTSNPNLYWYRQAAGRGLQLLFYSVGIGQISSEVPQNLSASRPQDRQFILSSKKLLLSDSGFYLCAWSDRGQPQHFGDGTRLSIL.

The DNA for the CDR3 is TGTGCCAGCAGTTTATCCCAGGGCGGGGAGCTGTTTTTT. Its protein product is CASSLSQGGELFF. The V call is TRBV27, the J call TRBJ2-2; D is perhaps TRBD1 (5 bases). Per the germline V gene, CDR1 is MNHEY and CDR2 is SMNVEV (reference sequence). The CDR3 sequence is 13 residues long. Trimming pared 0 bases from V and 7 bases from J, leaving 6 bases between.

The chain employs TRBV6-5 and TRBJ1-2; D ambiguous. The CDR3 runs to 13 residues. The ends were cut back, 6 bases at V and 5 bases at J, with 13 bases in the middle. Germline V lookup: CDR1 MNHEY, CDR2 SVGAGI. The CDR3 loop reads CASSQDLTYGYTF. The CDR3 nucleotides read TGTGCCAGCAGCCAGGACCTGACTTATGGCTACACCTTC.

CDR3 sequence: CASSDTGNSYEQYF. CDR3 sequence (DNA): TGCGCCAGCAGTGACACGGGGAACTCCTACGAGCAGTACTTC. This sequence joins TRBV10-2 and TRBJ2-7, with a possible D match to TRBD2 (5 bases). Germline V gives CDR1 WSHSY, CDR2 SAAADI. V lost 3 bases to trimming and J lost 0 bases, with 9 bases between them. The CDR3 covers 14 residues.

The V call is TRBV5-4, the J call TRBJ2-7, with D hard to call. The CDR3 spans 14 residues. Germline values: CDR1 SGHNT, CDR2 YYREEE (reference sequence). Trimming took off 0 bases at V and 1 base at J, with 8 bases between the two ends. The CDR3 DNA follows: TGTGCCAGCAGCTTGGCGTTCAGTTCCTACGAGCAGTACTTC. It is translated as CASSLAFSSYEQYF.

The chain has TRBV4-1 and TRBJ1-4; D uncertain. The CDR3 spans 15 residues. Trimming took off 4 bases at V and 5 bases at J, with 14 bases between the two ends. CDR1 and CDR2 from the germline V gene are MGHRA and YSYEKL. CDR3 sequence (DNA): TGCGCCAGCAGCCCACTTGGGCAGAGGAATGAAAAACTGTTTTTT. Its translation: CASSPLGQRNEKLFF.

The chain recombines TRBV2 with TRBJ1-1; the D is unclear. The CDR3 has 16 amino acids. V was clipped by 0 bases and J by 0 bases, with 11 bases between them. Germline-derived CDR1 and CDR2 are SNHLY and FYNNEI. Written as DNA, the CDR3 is TGTGCCAGCAGTGAAGCGGAATCGGGTGTGAACACTGAAGCTTTCTTT. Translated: CASSEAESGVNTEAFF. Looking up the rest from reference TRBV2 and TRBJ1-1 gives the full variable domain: EPEVTQTPSHQVTQMGQEVILRCVPISNHLYFYWYRQILGQKVEFLVSFYNNEISEKSEIFDDQFSVERPDGSNFTLKIRSTKLEDSAMYFCASSEAESGVNTEAFFGQGTRLTVV.

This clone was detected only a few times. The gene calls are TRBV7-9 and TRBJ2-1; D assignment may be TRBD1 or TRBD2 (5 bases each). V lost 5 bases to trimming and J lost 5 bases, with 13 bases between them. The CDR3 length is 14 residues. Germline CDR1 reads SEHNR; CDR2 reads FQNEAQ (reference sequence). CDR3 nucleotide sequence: TGTGCCAGCAGCCCCGGGACGGAGGACAATGAGCAGTTCTTC. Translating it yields CASSPGTEDNEQFF.

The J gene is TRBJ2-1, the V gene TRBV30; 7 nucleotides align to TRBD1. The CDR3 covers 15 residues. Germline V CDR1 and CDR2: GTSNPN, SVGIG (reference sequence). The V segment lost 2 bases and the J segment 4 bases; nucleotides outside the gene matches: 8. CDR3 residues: CAWSRTGGGYNEQFF. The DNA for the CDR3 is TGTGCCTGGAGTCGGACAGGTGGTGGGTACAATGAGCAGTTCTTC.

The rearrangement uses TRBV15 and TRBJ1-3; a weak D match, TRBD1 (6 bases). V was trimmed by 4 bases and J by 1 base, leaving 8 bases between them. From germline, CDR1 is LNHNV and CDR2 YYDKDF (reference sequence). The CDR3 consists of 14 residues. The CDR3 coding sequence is TGTGCCACCAGCACACAGGGATCTGGAAACACCATATATTTT. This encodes CATSTQGSGNTIYF.

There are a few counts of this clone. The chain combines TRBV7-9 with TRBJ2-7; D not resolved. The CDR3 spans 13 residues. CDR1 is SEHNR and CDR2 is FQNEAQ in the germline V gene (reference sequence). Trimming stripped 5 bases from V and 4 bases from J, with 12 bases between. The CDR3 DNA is TGTGCCAGCAGCACCTCAGAACTGTACGAGCAGTACTTC. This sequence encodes CASSTSELYEQYF.

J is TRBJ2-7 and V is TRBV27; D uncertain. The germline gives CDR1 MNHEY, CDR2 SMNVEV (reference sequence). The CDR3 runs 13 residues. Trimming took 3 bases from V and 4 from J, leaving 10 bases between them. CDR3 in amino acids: CASSLWSGYEQYF. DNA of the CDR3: TGTGCCAGCAGTTTGTGGAGTGGTTACGAGCAGTACTTC.

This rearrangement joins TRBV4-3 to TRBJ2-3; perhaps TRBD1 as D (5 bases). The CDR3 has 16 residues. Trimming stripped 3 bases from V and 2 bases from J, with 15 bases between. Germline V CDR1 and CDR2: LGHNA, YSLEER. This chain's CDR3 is CASSQRTGFVTDTQYF. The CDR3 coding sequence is TGCGCCAGCAGCCAGCGTACAGGATTTGTCACAGATACGCAGTATTTT.

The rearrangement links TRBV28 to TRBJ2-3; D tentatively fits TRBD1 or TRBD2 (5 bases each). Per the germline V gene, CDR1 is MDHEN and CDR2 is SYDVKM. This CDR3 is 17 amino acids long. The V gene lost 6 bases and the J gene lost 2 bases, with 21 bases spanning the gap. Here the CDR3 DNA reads TGTGCCAGCAGCTTAGGGGTGGCACTAGGAACCACAGATACGCAGTATTTT. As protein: CASSLGVALGTTDTQYF. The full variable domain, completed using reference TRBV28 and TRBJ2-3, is DVKVTQSSRYLVKRTGEKVFLECVQDMDHENMFWYRQDPGLGLRLIYFSYDVKMKEKGDIPEGYSVSREKKERFSLILESASTNQTSMYLCASSLGVALGTTDTQYFGPGTRLTVL.